The 19 T cell receptor beta chains presented below share a single source sample, sequenced in a study of blood T cells in healthy people across ages. Primed by a sample-barcoded 5' primer and a J-beta primer mix, a second PCR proceeded for 7 to 11 cycles. TCRdb reprocessed the 5' RACE reads via MiXCR and lists one record per CDR3 protein. The sample holds 1.5 million to 1.8 million distinct CDR3 sequences, roughly 43% seen once. The sample taken for sequencing was blood. The receptors stem from a woman under 30 in good health.

The CDR3 sequence is CASSTPHLAGSPDTQYF. CDR3 in DNA: TGTGCCAGCAGCACACCACACCTAGCGGGAAGTCCAGATACGCAGTATTTT. The chain has TRBV28 and TRBJ2-3; 9 nucleotides agree with TRBD2. In germline, CDR1 is MDHEN, CDR2 SYDVKM. The CDR3 is made up of 17 amino acids. Trimming at V came to 6 bases and at J to 4 bases, leaving 14 bases not matched to a gene.

V usage is TRBV29-1 and J usage is TRBJ1-3; D not certain. Germline CDR1 is SQVTM and CDR2 is ANQGSEA. Trimming left V 4 bases short and J 1 base short, with 8 bases between. The CDR3 has 13 amino acids. The CDR3, as DNA: TGCAGCGTTGGTGGGATGTCTGGAAACACCATATATTTT. It specifies CSVGGMSGNTIYF.

V and J are TRBV12-3 or TRBV12-4 and TRBJ2-7, with 7 bases lining up with TRBD2. V was clipped by 2 bases and J by 3 bases; unmatched bases: 4. The CDR3 is 14 residues long. CDR3 amino acids: CASSLRGSGYEQYF. The CDR3 DNA reads TGTGCCAGCAGTTTACGCGGGAGCGGCTACGAGCAGTACTTC.

The rearrangement links TRBV20-1 to TRBJ1-5, with D possibly TRBD1 on 6 matching bases. The germline V gene encodes CDR1 DFQATT and CDR2 SNEGSKA (reference sequence). CDR3 length: 16 amino acids. Deletions cut 2 bases from V and 7 bases from J, with 21 bases between. The CDR3 region is CSARPTPVAGEQPQHF. CDR3 nucleotide sequence: TGCAGTGCTAGACCGACCCCTGTGGCAGGGGAACAGCCCCAGCATTTT.

This clonotype was seen only a few times. The DNA for the CDR3 is TGTGCCAGCAAGGCCTTCCGGGTGCAACTCTACGAGCAGTACTTC. Translated: CASKAFRVQLYEQYF. This rearrangement joins TRBV27 to TRBJ2-7; D gene unclear. This CDR3 comprises 15 residues. Looked up from germline, CDR1 is MNHEY and CDR2 is SMNVEV (reference sequence). Trimming took off 7 bases at V and 3 bases at J, with 19 bases between the two ends.

The chain couples TRBV9 to TRBJ2-5, with D uncertain. Between the trimmed V and J ends, which lost 0 bases and 3 bases, there was a span of 6 bases. This CDR3 spans 13 amino acids. The germline CDR1 and CDR2 sequences are SGDLS and YYNGEE. CDR3 sequence: CASSVDAEETQYF. CDR3 DNA: TGTGCCAGCAGCGTAGATGCAGAAGAGACCCAGTACTTC.

V gene TRBV7-3 combines with J gene TRBJ2-1; TRBD2 matches at 9 bases. V dropped 4 bases and J dropped 4; count of bases not matched to a gene: 5. The CDR3 loop spans 15 amino acids. The germline gives CDR1 SGHTA, CDR2 FQGTGA. DNA for the CDR3: TGTGCCAGCAGCTCGAGCGGGGGGAATTACAATGAGCAGTTCTTC. Encoded protein: CASSSSGGNYNEQFF.

The rearrangement links TRBV20-1 to TRBJ1-1; D remains unclear. This CDR3 spans 11 amino acids. Germline CDR1 is DFQATT and CDR2 is SNEGSKA (reference sequence). Trimming left V 5 bases short and J 3 bases short, with 7 bases between. The CDR3 loop is CSAGKHTEAFF. CDR3 DNA sequence: TGCAGTGCTGGAAAGCACACTGAAGCTTTCTTT.

This clonotype was observed a handful of times. The gene calls are TRBV6-1 and TRBJ2-1; 11 nucleotides agree with TRBD2. Germline V gives CDR1 MNHNS, CDR2 SASEGT. There are 14 residues in the CDR3. Trimming took 11 bases from V and 1 from J; bases not matched to a gene: 4. CDR3 residues: CAGRLAGSYNEQFF. CDR3 coding DNA: TGTGCCGGTCGACTAGCGGGGTCCTACAATGAGCAGTTCTTC.

This clonotype was recorded a few times. J is TRBJ2-6 and V is TRBV12-3 or TRBV12-4; D may be TRBD1 (5 bases). CDR3 size: 17 residues. The V end was cut by 3 bases, the J end by 2 bases, with 14 bases between. Here the CDR3 reads CASSLWQGSTGANVLTF. CDR3 nucleotides: TGTGCCAGCAGTTTGTGGCAGGGCAGCACTGGGGCCAACGTCCTGACTTTC.

This clonotype was seen just once. The rearrangement joins TRBV7-9 to TRBJ2-1; D may be TRBD2 (6 bases). Germline CDR1 reads SEHNR; CDR2 reads FQNEAQ (reference sequence). The length of the CDR3 is 15 residues. V lost 8 bases and J lost 2, with 16 bases in between. Written as DNA, the CDR3 is TGTGCCAGCTACGACGCGGGGTCCCCCTACAATGAGCAGTTCTTC. Amino acid sequence: CASYDAGSPYNEQFF.

This rearrangement joins TRBV4-1 to TRBJ1-4, with 7 nucleotides matching TRBD1. The CDR3 consists of 14 residues. J gave up 7 bases and V 4 bases, and 6 bases lay outside the gene matches. Germline V CDR1 and CDR2: MGHRA, YSYEKL. The DNA of the CDR3 is TGCGCCAGCAGCCGGGACAGCGATCGTGAAAAACTGTTTTTT. Translation: CASSRDSDREKLFF.

The sample holds many counts of this clonotype. The chain couples TRBV4-3 to TRBJ1-5; weak D call: TRBD1 (6 bases). The germline V and J ends were trimmed by 6 bases and 0 bases, with 12 bases remaining between them. CDR3 size: 15 residues. Germline V gene data show CDR1 as LGHNA and CDR2 as YSLEER. Here the CDR3 reads CASSPGVNSNQPQHF. The DNA for the CDR3 is TGCGCCAGCAGTCCAGGGGTCAATAGCAATCAGCCCCAGCATTTT.

The chain uses TRBV20-1 and TRBJ2-5, with D perhaps TRBD1 or TRBD2 (5 bases each). The DNA matches TRBJ2-7 better at its end, which makes the J call doubtful. The length of the CDR3 is 15 residues. Germline values: CDR1 DFQATT, CDR2 SNEGSKA (reference sequence). The CDR3 DNA sequence: TGCAGTGCACGATCTGGGGGACGAGGAAACGGCGAGCAGTACTTC. Translation gives CSARSGGRGNGEQYF.

The V gene is TRBV27, the J gene TRBJ2-1; the D gene is possibly TRBD1 (6 bases). The CDR3 covers 16 residues. The V and J ends lost 5 bases and 8 bases respectively, with 22 bases between them. The germline V gene encodes CDR1 MNHEY and CDR2 SMNVEV (reference sequence). The CDR3, as DNA: TGTGCCAGCAGTCCGCTCCGGACAGTAGGTGTCGATGAGCAGTTCTTC. Protein sequence: CASSPLRTVGVDEQFF.

This clonotype came up a few times. V usage is TRBV20-1 and J usage is TRBJ2-2; 9 bases align to TRBD1. CDR1 is DFQATT and CDR2 is SNEGSKA in the germline V gene (reference sequence). V lost 5 bases, J lost 6 bases, and 7 bases stayed unmatched. This CDR3 has 14 residues. The CDR3 loop is CSAAPGQGAGELFF. Here the CDR3 DNA reads TGCAGTGCTGCACCGGGACAGGGTGCCGGGGAGCTGTTTTTT.

This clonotype was observed a few times. The chain carries TRBV10-3 and TRBJ2-5, with TRBD2 matching over 11 bases. Germline V lookup: CDR1 ENHRY, CDR2 SYGVKD. The CDR3 length is 16 residues. Losses at the gene ends were 0 bases for V and 2 bases for J; bases not matched to a gene: 2. CDR3 protein: CAISESGTSGQETQYF. CDR3 DNA: TGTGCCATCAGTGAGTCCGGGACTAGCGGACAAGAGACCCAGTACTTC.

The chain couples TRBV14 to TRBJ1-2; D gene ambiguous. V shed 0 bases and J shed 3 bases, with 20 bases lying between them. The CDR3 is made up of 18 amino acids. Germline CDR1 is SGHDN and CDR2 is FVKESK. The CDR3 nucleotides read TGTGCCAGCAGCCAAGATCCACACCAGGCCGGTTGGGACTATGGCTACACCTTC. Translated: CASSQDPHQAGWDYGYTF.

The chain is built from TRBV7-9 and TRBJ2-1; TRBD2 might be the D (6 bases). CDR3 size: 15 residues. CDR1 is SEHNR, CDR2 FQNEAQ, per germline (reference sequence). Trimming shortened V by 6 bases and J by 9 bases, and 21 bases separated the two germline ends. The CDR3 is CASSPLGLARGEQFF. The CDR3 bases are TGTGCCAGCAGTCCCCTCGGGCTAGCGAGGGGTGAGCAGTTCTTC.